These 24 T cell receptor beta chains share one sample of origin, sequenced in a study of CD8+CD57+ T cells in acquired aplastic anemia. Both TCR beta VDJ combination and CDR3 sequence profiling were carried out. Genomic DNA was the template for this profiling. TCRdb re-analysed the reads in MiXCR, keeping a single row per CDR3 protein. The sample yields about 220,000 distinct CDR3 sequences, 30% to 40% seen once. Material for sequencing was sorted CD4+, CD8+, or CD8+CD57+ T cells (not recorded which) from PBMCs. The receptors shown here come from a human donor in good health, serving as a control.

This chain connects TRBV10-3 to TRBJ2-5; 9 bases line up with TRBD1. From germline, CDR1 is ENHRY and CDR2 SYGVKD. V was pared by 6 bases and J by 5 bases, with 7 bases of the junction left unmatched. This CDR3 region has 14 residues. The CDR3 spells CAIRGDREGETQYF. DNA of the CDR3: TGTGCCATCAGAGGGGACAGGGAGGGGGAGACCCAGTACTTC.

This clonotype was counted many times. The J gene is TRBJ2-1, the V gene TRBV20-1; D might be TRBD1 (6 bases). Trimming shortened V by 4 bases and J by 9 bases, and 16 bases separated the two germline ends. This CDR3 comprises 13 residues. The germline gives CDR1 DFQATT, CDR2 SNEGSKA (reference sequence). The CDR3 protein is CSAIARGLVEQFF. In DNA form, the CDR3 reads TGCAGTGCTATAGCCAGGGGCCTGGTTGAGCAGTTCTTC.

This clonotype was seen only once. The chain has TRBV6-1 and TRBJ1-2; D remains unclear. Trimming cost V 0 bases and J 3 bases, with 5 bases left between them. There are 13 residues in the CDR3. Looked up from germline, CDR1 is MNHNS and CDR2 is SASEGT. The CDR3 is CASSEAKDYGYTF. In DNA, the CDR3 is TGTGCCAGCAGTGAAGCTAAGGACTATGGCTACACCTTC.

J is TRBJ1-4 and V is TRBV5-5; no firm D call. V was cut by 4 bases and J by 8 bases, with 15 bases left in between. The CDR3 is 14 amino acids. CDR1 is SGHKS, CDR2 YYEKEE, per germline (reference sequence). The CDR3 nucleotides are TGTGCCAGCAGCCCATCACTACGAGGAGAAAAACTGTTTTTT. This sequence encodes CASSPSLRGEKLFF.

This clonotype was picked up many times. The chain carries TRBV9 and TRBJ2-3; D remains ambiguous. Germline V gene sequence: CDR1 SGDLS, CDR2 YYNGEE. Trimming removed 0 bases at V and 3 bases at J, with 2 bases between. The CDR3 sequence is 12 residues long. This chain's CDR3 is CASSVETDTQYF. The CDR3 region has the DNA TGTGCCAGCAGCGTAGAAACAGATACGCAGTATTTT.

The V and J genes are TRBV10-1 and TRBJ2-7; TRBD1 agrees at 8 bases. V was clipped by 2 bases and J by 2 bases; unmatched bases: 2. The CDR3 totals 14 residues. Germline loops: CDR1 WNHNN, CDR2 SYGVQD (reference sequence). The CDR3 sequence is CASSETTGAYEQYF. Here the CDR3 DNA reads TGCGCCAGCAGTGAGACGACAGGGGCCTACGAGCAGTACTTC.

Remarks on this clonotype: This likely comes from a read error, as the CDR3 has no conserved phenylalanine or tryptophan at its end. CDR3 sequence reads: CASSENRGNTEAFS. CDR3 nucleotides: TGTGCCAGCAGCGAAAACAGGGGAAACACTGAAGCTTTCTCT. The V gene is TRBV9, the J gene TRBJ1-1; 7 nucleotides line up with TRBD1. The CDR3 loop spans 14 amino acids. V lost 3 bases, J lost 2 bases, and 4 bases stayed unmatched. From germline, CDR1 is SGDLS and CDR2 YYNGEE.

Note on this clonotype: This may arise from a read error, as a much more abundant clone is one base away. The V call is TRBV20-1, the J call TRBJ2-1; D remains ambiguous. This CDR3 region has 13 residues. V lost 7 bases and J 4 bases, leaving 14 bases between the germline ends. Germline-derived CDR1 and CDR2 are DFQATT and SNEGSKA (reference sequence). The CDR3 spells CSVLPSAYNEQFF. The CDR3 nucleotides are TGCAGTGTGCTCCCGTCGGCGTACAATGAGCAGTTCTTC.

The chain employs TRBV29-1 and TRBJ2-1; D remains unclear. CDR1 and CDR2 (germline): SQVTM, ANQGSEA. The V end was cut by 4 bases, the J end by 0 bases, with 7 bases between. This CDR3 is 13 amino acids long. The CDR3 DNA reads as TGCAGCGTTGGGTTGGGCTCCTACAATGAGCAGTTCTTC. It translates to CSVGLGSYNEQFF.

This clonotype came up a few times. A much bigger clone sits one base away, suggesting this may be a read error. This chain connects TRBV5-4 to TRBJ2-1; D is possibly TRBD1 or TRBD2 (5 bases each). The germline V gene encodes CDR1 SGHNT and CDR2 YYREEE (reference sequence). V gave up 3 bases and J gave up 3 bases, with 7 bases separating them. The CDR3 spans 13 residues. The CDR3 DNA reads TGTGCCAGCAGCTGGGACCTCTACAATGAGCAGTTCTTC. Residues: CASSWDLYNEQFF.

The gene calls are TRBV2 and TRBJ1-3; D call uncertain. This CDR3 region has 15 residues. Germline loops: CDR1 SNHLY, CDR2 FYNNEI. The V end was cut by 6 bases, the J end by 7 bases, with 19 bases between. As DNA, the CDR3 is TGTGCCAGCAGCTTTGGACCTCAGGCGGGTAACACCATATATTTT. This gives the protein CASSFGPQAGNTIYF.

There are many counts of this clonotype. This chain joins TRBV7-2 and TRBJ1-1, with 7 bases matching TRBD1. This CDR3 has 13 residues. Germline CDR1 reads SGHTA; CDR2 reads FQGNSA. Unmatched junction bases numbered 6, after V lost 8 bases and J lost 3 bases. The CDR3 loop reads CASGTTGYTEAFF. The CDR3 coding sequence is TGTGCCAGCGGAACGACAGGGTACACTGAAGCTTTCTTT. The whole variable domain, filled in from reference TRBV7-2 and TRBJ1-1, reads GAGVSQSPSNKVTEKGKDVELRCDPISGHTALYWYRQSLGQGLEFLIYFQGNSAPDKSGLPSDRFSAERTGGSVSTLTIQRTQQEDSAVYLCASGTTGYTEAFFGQGTRLTVV.

This clonotype is a singleton in its sample. A clone one base away is much larger, so this may be a read error. CDR3 coding DNA: TGTGCCAGCAGAAGGGGTATCCGTCGAGGCTACACCTTC. Amino acid sequence: CASRRGIRRGYTF. The rearrangement joins TRBV27 to TRBJ1-2, with a possible D match to TRBD1 (5 bases). V lost 6 bases to trimming and J lost 8 bases, with 16 bases between them. This CDR3 comprises 13 residues. The V gene's germline CDR1 is MNHEY and CDR2 SMNVEV (reference sequence).

Comments on this clonotype: Since no conserved phenylalanine or tryptophan closes the CDR3, a read error is the likely cause. The chain couples TRBV7-9 to TRBJ1-6; D is unresolved. Germline loops: CDR1 SEHNR, CDR2 FQNEAQ (reference sequence). This CDR3 has 15 amino acids. CDR3 in DNA: TGCGCCAGCAGCCAACAAGGATTCGATAGTTCACCCCTCCACCTT. Residues: CASSQQGFDSSPLHL.

This clonotype was seen ten or more times. The chain has TRBV20-1 and TRBJ1-2, with TRBD1 matching 9 bases. The length of the CDR3 is 15 residues. CDR1 DFQATT and CDR2 SNEGSKA come from the germline V gene (reference sequence). V was pared by 8 bases and J by 4 bases, with 14 bases of the junction left unmatched. The CDR3: CSSIGPTGQGYGYTF. CDR3 DNA sequence: TGCAGTTCCATAGGCCCTACGGGACAGGGCTATGGCTACACCTTC.

On this clonotype itself: A much bigger clone sits one base away, suggesting this may be a read error. The rearrangement links TRBV19 to TRBJ1-3; D is unresolved. This CDR3 spans 15 amino acids. Germline lookup yields CDR1 LNHDA and CDR2 SQIVND (reference sequence). CDR3 bases: TGTGCCAGTAGTATAGGAGGTTCTCCTGGAAACATCATATATTTT. Translating it yields CASSIGGSPGNIIYF.

The rearrangement joins TRBV29-1 to TRBJ2-3; 9 positions match TRBD2. V shed 2 bases and J 4 bases; nucleotides not matched to a gene: 4. Germline values: CDR1 SQVTM, CDR2 ANQGSEA. CDR3 length equals 14 residues. CDR3 amino acids: CSVEYSGSADTQYF. Written as DNA, the CDR3 is TGCAGCGTTGAATATAGCGGGAGCGCAGATACGCAGTATTTT.

On this clonotype: A read error is possible here, since a much larger clone lies one base away. CDR3 bases: TGTGCCAGCAGCTCCCCGCTTGCGGAAACAGATGCGCAGTATTTT. Translating gives CASSSPLAETDAQYF. This rearrangement joins TRBV13 to TRBJ2-3; unclear D gene. The CDR3 totals 15 residues. CDR1 is PRHDT, CDR2 FYEKMQ, per germline (reference sequence).

The CDR3 coding sequence is TGTGCCAGCGGTTTACAGGGGGCAAGGCAGCCCCAGCATTTT. Amino acid sequence: CASGLQGARQPQHF. The chain employs TRBV2 and TRBJ1-5; TRBD1 matches 9 bases. Germline CDR1 and CDR2: SNHLY and FYNNEI. This CDR3 spans 14 amino acids. J gave up 7 bases and V 8 bases, and 9 bases lay outside the gene matches.

In regard to this clonotype: Given the absence of the conserved phenylalanine or tryptophan at the CDR3 end, a read error is likely. The DNA is omitted, as the CDR3 cannot be located on it reliably, and the CDR3 follows TCRdb's listing. This sequence joins TRBV2 and TRBJ1-6. The CDR3 is 9 residues long, counting both termini. Germline values: CDR1 SNHLY, CDR2 FYNNEI. This CDR3 is CASYRMGTP.

This clonotype has more than one count but fewer than ten. The chain uses TRBV6-5 and TRBJ2-7; TRBD1 aligns across 12 bases. The J segment lost 6 bases and the V segment lost 2 bases, leaving 8 bases of the junction unmatched. CDR1 and CDR2 (germline): MNHEY, SVGAGI. The CDR3 is made up of 16 amino acids. The CDR3 DNA follows: TGTGCCAGCAGTTACGGGGACAGGGGGCGTTTGGGCGAGCAGTACTTC. Its protein is CASSYGDRGRLGEQYF.

There are a few counts of this clonotype. J is TRBJ1-1 and V is TRBV20-1, with D maybe TRBD1 (5 bases). Germline V gives CDR1 DFQATT, CDR2 SNEGSKA (reference sequence). V was cut by 8 bases and J by 2 bases, with 18 bases left in between. The CDR3 length is 14 residues. CDR3 amino acids: CSSRAGHKNTEAFF. The CDR3 DNA reads TGCAGTTCCAGGGCCGGACATAAAAACACTGAAGCTTTCTTT.

This clonotype was seen many times. The genes are TRBV2 and TRBJ1-1; no definite D call. The V gene lost 6 bases and the J gene lost 2 bases, with 10 bases spanning the gap. Germline-derived CDR1 and CDR2 are SNHLY and FYNNEI. The CDR3 is 13 amino acids. The CDR3 spells CASREQTNTEAFF. The CDR3 coding sequence is TGTGCCAGCAGAGAACAGACTAACACTGAAGCTTTCTTT.

This clonotype was found many times. The chain combines TRBV6-1 with TRBJ2-7; TRBD1 matches 8 bases. The CDR3 runs 13 residues. The ends lost 6 bases at V and 2 bases at J; junction bases unmatched: 3. The germline CDR1 and CDR2 sequences are MNHNS and SASEGT. The CDR3 DNA is TGTGCCAGCAGCGTGGACAGGGCCTACGAGCAGTACTTC. Its translation is CASSVDRAYEQYF.